What follows is one TCR beta chain and its context. The antigen is undetermined. Treatment described: approximately nine-day PBMC culture with coronavirus spike peptide pools or control peptides (ViraFEST assay). Per the germline V gene, CDR1 is SEHNR and CDR2 is FQNEAQ (reference sequence). V lost 1 base and J lost 6, with 16 bases in between. The CDR3 length is 16 residues. This sample is part of a study of vaccination and CD4 T cells after COVID-19. With the Oncomine TCR Beta short-read assay, DNA from cultured CD4+ T cells was sequenced. TCRdb reprocessed the PCR reads with MiXCR, giving one entry per CDR3 protein. The sample consists of 20,000 or so distinct CDR3 sequences, roughly two thirds of them appearing once.

The sample comprised CD4+ T cells from blood, cultured in vitro. The source of this sequence is a human donor who had recovered from COVID-19. The V gene is TRBV7-9, the J gene TRBJ1-3; maybe TRBD1 (6 bases). For the CDR3, the DNA is TGTGCCAGCAGCTTAGTCGGGCACAGGGTTACAAACACCATATATTTT. Amino acids: CASSLVGHRVTNTIYF.